Listed below are T cell receptor beta chains from one sample, sequenced in a study of T cell responses to AZD1222 COVID-19 vaccine. Measured with immunoSEQ multiplex PCR; TCRdb has only the in-frame clones, and not every one. Of 120,000 or so clones in the sample, over 75% are singletons; the top ten hold roughly 6.2%. The sample consisted of peripheral blood, taken on day 0 of AZD1222 vaccination. All receptors come from an adult in good health. CDR3s include the opening cysteine and the closing phenylalanine or tryptophan. A D gene is named only where the DNA matches it firmly. Not every row has a clone size; where given, it reads once, few, many or a size class.

abundance,v_gene,j_gene,d_gene,CDR3nt,CDR3aa
once,TRBV15,TRBJ2-7,.,TGTGCCACCAGCAGAGGGTGGGCCCGGACAGCCGAACCGGGGGAGCAGTACTTC,CATSRGWARTAEPGEQYF
.,TRBV5-3,TRBJ1-4,TRBD1,TGTGCCAGAAGCCCGGGACAGAGGAATGAAAAACTGTTTTTT,CARSPGQRNEKLFF
.,TRBV5-1,TRBJ2-6,TRBD1,TGCGCCAGCAGCTTAAGACAGGGAGACTCTGGGGCCAACGTCCTGACTTTC,CASSLRQGDSGANVLTF
.,TRBV3-1/TRBV3-2,TRBJ2-3,TRBD2,TGTGCCAGCAGCCAAGTAGGGCGGGGGGGCACAGATACGCAGTATTTT,CASSQVGRGGTDTQYF
.,TRBV7-2,TRBJ2-7,TRBD2,TGTGCCAGCAGCTTTCCCGGGGGGGGTTCCTACGAGCAGTACTTC,CASSFPGGGSYEQYF
.,TRBV18,TRBJ1-1,.,TGTGCCAGCTCACTTGGGGCGGAGAACACTGAAGCTTTCTTT,CASSLGAENTEAFF
once,TRBV24-1,TRBJ2-7,.,TGTGCCACCGGGGGAGAGCAGTACTTC,CATGGEQYF
.,TRBV7-9,TRBJ1-1,.,TGTGCCAGCAGCTCCCGCGGCTCCGGGCAAGCTTTCTTT,CASSSRGSGQAFF
.,TRBV5-6,TRBJ2-7,TRBD1,TGTGCCAGCAGTTATGGACAGGGTGGCTACGAGCAGTACTTC,CASSYGQGGYEQYF
once,TRBV4-1,TRBJ1-2,.,TGCGCCAGCAGCCAAGAGATCAGGAGTAACTATGGCTACACCTTC,CASSQEIRSNYGYTF
.,TRBV19,TRBJ1-4,TRBD1,TGTGCCAGTAGTATAATGGGGACAGTGAATGAAAAACTGTTTTTT,CASSIMGTVNEKLFF
once,TRBV29-1,TRBJ1-2,.,TGCAGCGTTGGACAAATTACCGCTACAGGGGGCTACACCTTC,CSVGQITATGGYTF
.,TRBV7-9,TRBJ2-2,.,TGTGCCAGCAGCCGTTCTTTGGGCGGCGACACCGGGGAGCTGTTTTTT,CASSRSLGGDTGELFF
.,TRBV6-5,TRBJ2-7,.,TGTGCCAGCAGTTCTGCCTGGGGGGCCACCAACGAGCAGTACTTC,CASSSAWGATNEQYF
.,TRBV6-5,TRBJ1-1,TRBD1,TGTGCCACCCAGCCTACAGGGGTGGGGAACACTGAAGCTTTCTTT,CATQPTGVGNTEAFF
.,TRBV10-1,TRBJ2-7,.,TGCGCCACCTCAAGTATTGGCCGGCTCGTCTACGAGCAGTACTTC,CATSSIGRLVYEQYF
.,TRBV27,TRBJ2-1,TRBD1,TGTGCCAGCAGGCTCGGACAGGGGGGCTACAATGAGCAGTTCTTC,CASRLGQGGYNEQFF
.,TRBV11-3,TRBJ1-1,.,TGTGCCAGCAGTGCGGAAGGAACCACTGAAGCTTTCTTT,CASSAEGTTEAFF
.,TRBV6-5,TRBJ1-6,.,TGTGCCAGCGCCCTCGGGGAGACGTCACCCCTCCACTTT,CASALGETSPLHF
few,TRBV5-4,TRBJ2-5,.,TGTGCCAGCAGCCTGGGGCGTCAAGAGACCCAGTACTTC,CASSLGRQETQYF
.,TRBV11-2,TRBJ2-7,.,TGTGCCAGCAGCTTGCGGATCGACTACGAGCAGTACTTC,CASSLRIDYEQYF
.,TRBV5-6,TRBJ2-2,TRBD1,TGTGCCAGCAGCTTGGCCGGGACAGGGGTTACCGGGGAGCTGTTTTTT,CASSLAGTGVTGELFF
.,TRBV7-9,TRBJ1-5,TRBD1,TGTGCCAGCAACGGGGACAGCCTAAATCAGCCCCAGCATTTT,CASNGDSLNQPQHF
.,TRBV7-9,TRBJ1-2,.,TGTGCCAGCAGCCCCTCTGTTGCCAACTATGGCTACACCTTC,CASSPSVANYGYTF
many,TRBV7-8,TRBJ1-1,.,TGTGCCAGCACGCTATGGTCCGGGACGGTATCCCGAGTGAACACTGAAGCTTTCTTT,CASTLWSGTVSRVNTEAFF
.,TRBV29-1,TRBJ1-2,TRBD1,TGCAGCGCCTGGGACAGGGGGCGCAATGGCTACACCTTC,CSAWDRGRNGYTF
.,TRBV6-7,TRBJ2-2,TRBD1,TGTGCCAGCAGCCAGGACAGGGCGAGGTCCGGGGAGCTGTTTTTT,CASSQDRARSGELFF
.,TRBV12-3/TRBV12-4,TRBJ2-3,TRBD2,TGTGCCAGCAGTTTAGCCCAGCGGGGAACCGCTTTT,CASSLAQRGTAF
.,TRBV28,TRBJ1-1,.,TGTGCCAGCAGTTTAACGAGGCTCGGGGGAGCTTTCTTT,CASSLTRLGGAFF
.,TRBV4-1,TRBJ2-7,.,TGCGCCAGCAGCCAAGATACGGGAATAGGCGAGCAGTACTTC,CASSQDTGIGEQYF
.,TRBV29-1,TRBJ2-3,TRBD2,TGCAGCGCTAGCGGGGGGGCAGATACGCAGTATTTT,CSASGGADTQYF
.,TRBV3-1/TRBV3-2,TRBJ1-2,.,TGTGCCAGCAGGCACATTAACGGGCATGGCTACACCTTC,CASRHINGHGYTF
.,TRBV25-1,TRBJ1-5,.,TGTGCCAGCAGTGAATGGGCTAGCAATCAGCCCCAGCATTTT,CASSEWASNQPQHF
.,TRBV28,TRBJ1-6,.,TGTGCCAGCAGTCGGTCGGGTGTCACCCTCCACTTT,CASSRSGVTLHF
.,TRBV5-5,TRBJ1-1,TRBD1,TGTGCCAGCAGCCTCGGACAGGCAAATTGGAACACTGAAGCTTTCTTT,CASSLGQANWNTEAFF
.,TRBV6-5,TRBJ1-5,.,TGTGCCAGCAGGGGAGGAAATCAGCCCCAGCATTTT,CASRGGNQPQHF
.,TRBV24-1,TRBJ2-3,TRBD2,TGTGCCACCAGTGACCCCGGAGGAGCGGGGGATAACACAGATACGCAGTATTTT,CATSDPGGAGDNTDTQYF
.,TRBV7-2,TRBJ2-1,.,TGTGCCAGCAGCTTAAAGGGGGGAATTTACAATGAGCAGTTCTTC,CASSLKGGIYNEQFF
.,TRBV18,TRBJ2-7,.,TGTGCCAGCTCACCACCGGGAAGCTCCTACGAGCAGTACTTC,CASSPPGSSYEQYF
.,TRBV6-2/TRBV6-3,TRBJ2-5,.,TGTGCCAGCAGTTTGATGGGGGGACCCTCATGGTACTTC,CASSLMGGPSWYF
.,TRBV9,TRBJ2-3,.,TGTGCCAGCAGCGTAGATCTGACGGAAAAGGCTACGCAGTATTTT,CASSVDLTEKATQYF
.,TRBV15,TRBJ2-1,TRBD1,TGTGCCACCAGCAGGGGACAGTTGGAGCAGTTCTTC,CATSRGQLEQFF
few,TRBV30,TRBJ1-1,.,TGTGCCTGGACCCGGGGTAGAACGATGAACACTGAAGCTTTCTTT,CAWTRGRTMNTEAFF
.,TRBV25-1,TRBJ1-6,.,TGTGCCAGCAGTGGCAGCGATAATTCACCCCTCCACTTT,CASSGSDNSPLHF
.,TRBV9,TRBJ2-3,TRBD2,TGTGCCAGCAGCCCCAGCGGGGGGACGGATACGCAGTATTTT,CASSPSGGTDTQYF
once,TRBV5-4,TRBJ2-7,.,TGTGCCAGCAGCCAAACAGGGAACGAGCAGTACTTC,CASSQTGNEQYF
.,TRBV12-3/TRBV12-4,TRBJ2-5,.,TGTGCCAGCAGTTTTGGCGGAAAAGAGACCCAGTACTTC,CASSFGGKETQYF
.,TRBV5-4,TRBJ2-2,TRBD2,TGTGCCAGCAGCTTGGTGCTAGCGGGGGCCAACACCGGGGAGCTGTTTTTT,CASSLVLAGANTGELFF
.,TRBV9,TRBJ2-7,.,TGTGCCAGCAGCGTAGAACAACATCCCTACGAGCAGTACTTC,CASSVEQHPYEQYF
.,TRBV7-8,TRBJ2-4,.,TGTGCCAGCAGCCCCCCTTTGGCCAAAAACATTCAGTACTTC,CASSPPLAKNIQYF
.,TRBV12-3/TRBV12-4,TRBJ1-5,TRBD1,TGTGCCAGCAGCGGACAGGGACGGCAGCCCCAGCATTTT,CASSGQGRQPQHF